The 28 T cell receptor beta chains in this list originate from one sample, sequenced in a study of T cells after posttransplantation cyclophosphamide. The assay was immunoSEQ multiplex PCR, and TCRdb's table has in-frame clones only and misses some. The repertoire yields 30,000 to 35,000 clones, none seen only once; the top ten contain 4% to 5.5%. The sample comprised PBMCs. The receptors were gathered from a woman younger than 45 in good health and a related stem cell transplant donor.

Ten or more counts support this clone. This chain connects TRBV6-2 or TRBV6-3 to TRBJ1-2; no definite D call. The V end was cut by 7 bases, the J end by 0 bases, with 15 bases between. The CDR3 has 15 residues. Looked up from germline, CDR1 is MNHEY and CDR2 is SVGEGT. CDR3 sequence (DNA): TGTGCCAGCACCATACGGAGACACTCTAACTATGGCTACACCTTC. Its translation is CASTIRRHSNYGYTF.

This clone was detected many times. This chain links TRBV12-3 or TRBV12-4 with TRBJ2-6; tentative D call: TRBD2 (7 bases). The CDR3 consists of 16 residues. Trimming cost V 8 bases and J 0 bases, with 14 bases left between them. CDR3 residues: CASCRGGASGANVLTF. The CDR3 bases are TGTGCCAGCTGTAGGGGGGGGGCCTCTGGGGCCAACGTCCTGACTTTC.

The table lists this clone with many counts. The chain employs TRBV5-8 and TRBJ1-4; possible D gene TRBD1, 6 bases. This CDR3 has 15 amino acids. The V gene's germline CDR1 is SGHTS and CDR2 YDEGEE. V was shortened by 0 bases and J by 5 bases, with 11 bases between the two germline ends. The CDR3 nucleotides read TGTGCCAGCAGCTTGGGGACAGCCAGCAATGAAAAACTGTTTTTT. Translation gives CASSLGTASNEKLFF.

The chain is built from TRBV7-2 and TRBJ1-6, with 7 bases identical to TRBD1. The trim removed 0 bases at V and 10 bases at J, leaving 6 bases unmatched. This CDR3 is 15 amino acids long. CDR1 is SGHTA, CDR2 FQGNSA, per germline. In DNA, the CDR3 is TGTGCCAGCAGCTTAGCGACAGGGTTTGGATCACCCCTCCACTTT. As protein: CASSLATGFGSPLHF.

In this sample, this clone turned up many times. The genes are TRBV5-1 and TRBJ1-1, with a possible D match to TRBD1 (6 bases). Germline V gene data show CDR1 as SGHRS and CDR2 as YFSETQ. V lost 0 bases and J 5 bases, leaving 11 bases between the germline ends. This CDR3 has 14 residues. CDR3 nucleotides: TGCGCCAGCAGCTTGGATCAGGGGAGAACTGAAGCTTTCTTT. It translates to CASSLDQGRTEAFF.

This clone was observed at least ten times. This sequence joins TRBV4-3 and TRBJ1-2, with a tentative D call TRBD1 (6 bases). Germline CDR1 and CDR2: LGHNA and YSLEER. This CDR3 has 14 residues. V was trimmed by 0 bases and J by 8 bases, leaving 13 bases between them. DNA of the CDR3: TGCGCCAGCAGCCAAGACAGGGGCGGGAGAGGCTACACCTTC. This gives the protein CASSQDRGGRGYTF.

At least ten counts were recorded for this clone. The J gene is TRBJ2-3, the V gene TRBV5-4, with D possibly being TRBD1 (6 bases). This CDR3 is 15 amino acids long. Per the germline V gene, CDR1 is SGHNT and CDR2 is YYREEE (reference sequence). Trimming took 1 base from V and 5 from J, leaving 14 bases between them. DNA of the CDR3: TGTGCCAGCAGCTTGCGGGGACACCGAGGAGATACGCAGTATTTT. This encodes CASSLRGHRGDTQYF.

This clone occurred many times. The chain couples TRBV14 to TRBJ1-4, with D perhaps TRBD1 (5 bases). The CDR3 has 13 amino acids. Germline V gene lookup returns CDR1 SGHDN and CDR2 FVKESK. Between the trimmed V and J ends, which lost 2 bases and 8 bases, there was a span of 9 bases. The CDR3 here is CASSQPGVEKLFF. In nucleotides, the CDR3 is TGTGCCAGCAGCCAACCGGGGGTGGAAAAACTGTTTTTT.

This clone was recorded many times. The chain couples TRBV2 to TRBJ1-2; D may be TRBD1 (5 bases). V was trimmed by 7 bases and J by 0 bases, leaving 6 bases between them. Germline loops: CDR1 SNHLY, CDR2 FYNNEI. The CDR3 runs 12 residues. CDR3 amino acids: CASKGPNYGYTF. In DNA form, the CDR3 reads TGTGCCAGCAAGGGGCCTAACTATGGCTACACCTTC.

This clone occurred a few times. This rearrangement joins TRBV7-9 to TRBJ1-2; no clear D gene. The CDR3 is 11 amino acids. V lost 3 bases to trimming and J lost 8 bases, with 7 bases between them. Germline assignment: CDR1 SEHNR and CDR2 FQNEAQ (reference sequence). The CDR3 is CASSLQEGYTF. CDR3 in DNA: TGTGCCAGCAGCTTGCAGGAAGGCTACACCTTC.

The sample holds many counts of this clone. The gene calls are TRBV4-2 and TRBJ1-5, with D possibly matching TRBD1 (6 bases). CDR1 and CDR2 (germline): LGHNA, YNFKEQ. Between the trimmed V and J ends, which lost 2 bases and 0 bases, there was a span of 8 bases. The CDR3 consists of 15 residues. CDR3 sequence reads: CASSQRQDSNQPQHF. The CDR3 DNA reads TGTGCCAGCAGCCAAAGACAGGATAGCAATCAGCCCCAGCATTTT.

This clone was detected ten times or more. CDR3 DNA sequence: TGTGCCAGCAGCTTAACGCGAGGGTTTAATTCACCCCTCCACTTT. The encoded protein is CASSLTRGFNSPLHF. V gene TRBV7-2 combines with J gene TRBJ1-6; D is unresolved. CDR1 and CDR2 from the germline V gene are SGHTA and FQGNSA. V was cut by 2 bases and J by 6 bases, with 11 bases left in between. There are 15 residues in the CDR3.

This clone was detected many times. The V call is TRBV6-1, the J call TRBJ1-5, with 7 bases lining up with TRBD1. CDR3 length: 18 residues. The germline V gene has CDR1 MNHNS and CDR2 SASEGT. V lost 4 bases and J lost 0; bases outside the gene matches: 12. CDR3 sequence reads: CASSGQQGQLYSNQPQHF. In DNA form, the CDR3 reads TGTGCCAGCAGTGGACAACAGGGACAGCTCTATAGCAATCAGCCCCAGCATTTT.

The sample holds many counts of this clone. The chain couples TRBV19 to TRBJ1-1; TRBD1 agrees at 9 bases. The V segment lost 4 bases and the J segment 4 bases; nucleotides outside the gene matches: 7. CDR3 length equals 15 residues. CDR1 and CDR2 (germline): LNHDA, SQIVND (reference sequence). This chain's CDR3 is CASSNTGGTGTEAFF. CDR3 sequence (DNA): TGTGCCAGTAGTAATACAGGGGGCACAGGCACTGAAGCTTTCTTT.

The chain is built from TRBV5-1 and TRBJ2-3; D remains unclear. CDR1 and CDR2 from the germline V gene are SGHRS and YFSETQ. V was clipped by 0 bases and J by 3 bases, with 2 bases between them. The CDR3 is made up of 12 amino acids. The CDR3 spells CASSLVTDTQYF. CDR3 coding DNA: TGCGCCAGCAGCTTGGTAACAGATACGCAGTATTTT.

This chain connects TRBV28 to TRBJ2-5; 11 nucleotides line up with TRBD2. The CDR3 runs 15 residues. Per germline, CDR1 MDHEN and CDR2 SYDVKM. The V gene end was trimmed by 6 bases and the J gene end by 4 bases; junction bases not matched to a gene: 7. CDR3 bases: TGTGCCAGCAGGAGACTAGCGGGGTCTGCAGAGACCCAGTACTTC. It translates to CASRRLAGSAETQYF.

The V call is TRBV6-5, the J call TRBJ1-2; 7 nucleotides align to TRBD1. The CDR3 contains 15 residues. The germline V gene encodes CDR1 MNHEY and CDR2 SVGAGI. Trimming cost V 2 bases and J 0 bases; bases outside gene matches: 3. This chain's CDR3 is CASSYGTEANYGYTF. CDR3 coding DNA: TGTGCCAGCAGTTACGGGACAGAAGCTAACTATGGCTACACCTTC.

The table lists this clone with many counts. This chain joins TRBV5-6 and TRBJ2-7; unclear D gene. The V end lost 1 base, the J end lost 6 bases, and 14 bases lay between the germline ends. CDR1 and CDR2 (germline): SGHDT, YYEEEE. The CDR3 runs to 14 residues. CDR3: CASSLRWAVSEQYF. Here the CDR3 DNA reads TGTGCCAGCAGCTTGCGTTGGGCAGTAAGCGAGCAGTACTTC.

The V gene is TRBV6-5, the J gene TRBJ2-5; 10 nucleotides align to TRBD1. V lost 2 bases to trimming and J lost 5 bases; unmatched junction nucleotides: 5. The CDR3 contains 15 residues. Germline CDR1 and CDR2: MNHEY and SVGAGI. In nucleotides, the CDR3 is TGTGCCAGCAGTTACCCGGGACAGGGGTTGGAGACCCAGTACTTC. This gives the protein CASSYPGQGLETQYF.

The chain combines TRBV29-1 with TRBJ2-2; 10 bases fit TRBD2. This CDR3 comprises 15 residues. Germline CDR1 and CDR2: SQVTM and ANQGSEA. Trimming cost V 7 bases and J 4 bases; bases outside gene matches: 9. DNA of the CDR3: TGCAGCGGGCAAAGCGGGGGGGCCGGCACCGGGGAGCTGTTTTTT. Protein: CSGQSGGAGTGELFF.

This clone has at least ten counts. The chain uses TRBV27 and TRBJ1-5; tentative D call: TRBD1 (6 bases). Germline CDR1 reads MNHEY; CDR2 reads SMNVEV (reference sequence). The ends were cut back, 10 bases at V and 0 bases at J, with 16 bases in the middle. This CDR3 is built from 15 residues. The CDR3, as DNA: TGTGCCACCCAGCCAGGGGCTTATAGCAATCAGCCCCAGCATTTT. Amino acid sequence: CATQPGAYSNQPQHF.

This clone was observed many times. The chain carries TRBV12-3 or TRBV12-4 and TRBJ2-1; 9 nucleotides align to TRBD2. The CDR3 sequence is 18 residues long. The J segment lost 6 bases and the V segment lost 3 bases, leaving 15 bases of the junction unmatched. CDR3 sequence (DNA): TGTGCCAGCAGTTTCCTTTCGTTCGCGGGGGGGGGCTCCAATGAGCAGTTCTTC. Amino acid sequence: CASSFLSFAGGGSNEQFF.

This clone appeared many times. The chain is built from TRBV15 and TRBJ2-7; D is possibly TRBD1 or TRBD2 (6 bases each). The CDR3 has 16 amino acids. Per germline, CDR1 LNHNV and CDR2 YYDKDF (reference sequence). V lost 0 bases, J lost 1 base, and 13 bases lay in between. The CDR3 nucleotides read TGTGCCACCAGCAGAGATGGGCGGAGGGGGTCCTACGAGCAGTACTTC. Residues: CATSRDGRRGSYEQYF.

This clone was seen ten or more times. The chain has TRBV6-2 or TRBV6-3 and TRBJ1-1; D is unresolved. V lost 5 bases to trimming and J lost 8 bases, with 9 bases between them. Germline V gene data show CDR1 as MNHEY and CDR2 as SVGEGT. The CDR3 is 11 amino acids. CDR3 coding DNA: TGTGCCAGCAGTCGAACAATGGAAGCTTTCTTT. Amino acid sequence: CASSRTMEAFF.

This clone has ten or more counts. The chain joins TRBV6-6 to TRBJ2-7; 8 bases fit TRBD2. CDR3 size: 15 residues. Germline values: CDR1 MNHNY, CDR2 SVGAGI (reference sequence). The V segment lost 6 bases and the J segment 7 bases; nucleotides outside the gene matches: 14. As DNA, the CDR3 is TGTGCCAGCAGCGGACCTTGGGGCCAGCGGGGGGAGCAGTACTTC. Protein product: CASSGPWGQRGEQYF.

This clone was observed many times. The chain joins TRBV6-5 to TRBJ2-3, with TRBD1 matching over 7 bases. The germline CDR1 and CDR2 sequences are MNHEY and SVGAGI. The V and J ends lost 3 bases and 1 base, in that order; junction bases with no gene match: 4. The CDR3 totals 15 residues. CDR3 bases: TGTGCCAGCAGTTATAACGACAGGGGCACAGATACGCAGTATTTT. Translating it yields CASSYNDRGTDTQYF.

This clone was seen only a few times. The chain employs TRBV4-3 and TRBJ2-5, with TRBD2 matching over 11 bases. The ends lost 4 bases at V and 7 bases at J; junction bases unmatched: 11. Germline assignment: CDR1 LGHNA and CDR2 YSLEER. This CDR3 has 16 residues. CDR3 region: CASSPGTSGLSGTQYF. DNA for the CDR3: TGCGCCAGCAGCCCCGGGACTAGCGGACTTTCAGGGACCCAGTACTTC.

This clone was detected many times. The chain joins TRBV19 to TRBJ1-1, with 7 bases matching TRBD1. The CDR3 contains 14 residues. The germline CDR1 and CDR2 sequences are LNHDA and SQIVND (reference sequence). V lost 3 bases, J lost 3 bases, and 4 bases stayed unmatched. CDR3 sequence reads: CASSIQGDHTEAFF. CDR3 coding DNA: TGTGCCAGTAGTATCCAGGGGGATCACACTGAAGCTTTCTTT. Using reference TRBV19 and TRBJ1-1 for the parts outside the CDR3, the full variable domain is DGGITQSPKYLFRKEGQNVTLSCEQNLNHDAMYWYRQDPGQGLRLIYYSQIVNDFQKGDIAEGYSVSREKKESFPLTVTSAQKNPTAFYLCASSIQGDHTEAFFGQGTRLTVV.